A single sample gave rise to the 8 T cell receptor beta chains below, sequenced in a study of T cell responses to AZD1222 COVID-19 vaccine. Method: immunoSEQ multiplex PCR; TCRdb's copy keeps in-frame clones and lacks some. The sample shows approximately 270,000 clones, 85% to 95% of them seen only once. The sequencing here drew on peripheral blood, taken 28 days after the second AZD1222 dose. These receptor sequences come from an adult who received the AZD1222 COVID-19 vaccine.

The chain joins TRBV28 to TRBJ1-5, with D perhaps TRBD1 (6 bases). Germline V gene sequence: CDR1 MDHEN, CDR2 SYDVKM. This CDR3 comprises 15 residues. V gave up 6 bases and J gave up 7 bases, with 19 bases separating them. In DNA, the CDR3 is TGTGCCAGCAGGCCGGGACAATCAGGCGGGCAGCCCCAGCATTTT. Translated, it gives CASRPGQSGGQPQHF.

This rearrangement joins TRBV4-2 to TRBJ2-1; D possibly corresponds to TRBD1 (5 bases). The V end was cut by 1 base, the J end by 4 bases, with 11 bases between. The CDR3 has 15 amino acids. The germline gives CDR1 LGHNA, CDR2 YNFKEQ. This CDR3 is CASSQVWGSYNEQFF. The CDR3 DNA is TGTGCCAGCAGCCAAGTATGGGGCAGTTACAATGAGCAGTTCTTC.

V and J are TRBV5-1 and TRBJ2-7; TRBD2 aligns across 8 bases. Germline V gives CDR1 SGHRS, CDR2 YFSETQ. V shed 0 bases and J 4 bases; nucleotides not matched to a gene: 6. CDR3 size: 15 residues. Here the CDR3 reads CASSLAAGGGYEQYF. The CDR3, as DNA: TGCGCCAGCAGCTTGGCGGCGGGGGGAGGTTACGAGCAGTACTTC.

The chain is built from TRBV5-6 and TRBJ2-7; 8 positions match TRBD1. This CDR3 has 14 residues. V dropped 0 bases and J dropped 4; count of bases not matched to a gene: 3. Germline CDR1 SGHDT, CDR2 YYEEEE. CDR3 region: CASSLGTGLYEQYF. As DNA, the CDR3 is TGTGCCAGCAGCTTGGGGACAGGGCTTTACGAGCAGTACTTC.

The chain carries TRBV7-9 and TRBJ1-4; the D is unclear. Trimming took 1 base from V and 8 from J, leaving 5 bases between them. Germline V gene lookup returns CDR1 SEHNR and CDR2 FQNEAQ (reference sequence). There are 12 residues in the CDR3. The CDR3 region has the DNA TGTGCCAGCAGCTTAGATTCGGAAAAACTGTTTTTT. This codes for CASSLDSEKLFF.

The chain combines TRBV3-1 (or the pseudogene TRBV3-2) with TRBJ1-2; no clear D. This CDR3 is built from 14 residues. CDR1 and CDR2 (germline): LGHDT, YNNKEL (reference sequence). V was cut by 0 bases and J by 8 bases, with 13 bases left in between. The CDR3 nucleotides read TGTGCCAGCAGCCAAGATACGGCCGGAAGGGGCTACACCTTC. It is translated as CASSQDTAGRGYTF.

This chain uses TRBV12-3 or TRBV12-4 with TRBJ1-5, with unresolved D. The V end was cut by 2 bases, the J end by 11 bases, with 13 bases between. The CDR3 contains 13 residues. CDR3 DNA sequence: TGTGCCAGCAGTTTAAAAGGTCCCTCGGCCCAGCATTTT. It translates to CASSLKGPSAQHF.

Turning to this clone: Different DNA sequences within this sample yield the same CDR3. The gene calls are TRBV10-2 and TRBJ1-5, with TRBD1 identical over 11 bases. CDR1 WSHSY and CDR2 SAAADI come from the germline V gene. The V segment lost 8 bases and the J segment 6 bases; nucleotides outside the gene matches: 3. The CDR3 contains 13 residues. In DNA, the CDR3 is TGCGCCAGCGGACAGGGGGCCGGTCAGCCCCAGCATTTT. Its translation is CASGQGAGQPQHF.